This is a list of T cell receptor beta chains from one sample in a study of beta chain features in type 1 diabetes. The method was immunoSEQ multiplex PCR; TCRdb's version includes in-frame clones alone and lacks a portion of them. Of some 280,000 clones listed, 13% to 15% are singletons. Sequenced sample: naive CD4+ T cells from blood. Every receptor here comes from a man between 25 and 39 years old with type 1 diabetes. CDR3s include the opening cysteine and the closing phenylalanine or tryptophan. Fields, in order: J gene, D gene, clone size, V gene, CDR3 DNA, CDR3 protein. The D gene is left open where the match is weak. Some rows have no size entry. The others give once, few or many, or a class for an expanded clone.

TRBJ2-7 TRBD2 NA TRBV4-2 TGTGCCAGCAGCCAAGATCCACTAGCGAACTACGAGCAGTACTTC CASSQDPLANYEQYF
TRBJ2-7 NA NA TRBV29-1 TGCAGCGTCCCTCATTATGGCGGGTCGACCCCCTACGAGCAGTACTTC CSVPHYGGSTPYEQYF
TRBJ2-1 TRBD2 NA TRBV7-9 TGTGCCAGCAGCTTGGGACTAGCGGGAGGTGGCCATGAGCAGTTCTTC CASSLGLAGGGHEQFF
TRBJ2-5 NA few TRBV11-2 TGTGCCAGCAGCTTGGGGGCAGTTAGTCAAGAGACCCAGTACTTC CASSLGAVSQETQYF
TRBJ1-4 TRBD1 NA TRBV18 TGTGCCAGCTCACTCAACGACGGGACAGGGAATGAAAAACTGTTTTTT CASSLNDGTGNEKLFF
TRBJ2-5 NA NA TRBV5-1 TGCGCCAGCAGCTTGGGTCTAAGGTCTAGGGAGACCCAGTACTTC CASSLGLRSRETQYF
TRBJ1-1 NA few TRBV7-9 TGTGCCAGCAGCTTAGCGGGGGGGGCCGGGACTGAAGCTTTCTTT CASSLAGGAGTEAFF
TRBJ1-1 TRBD1 few TRBV29-1 TGCAGCGCCGTACAGGGGGCGCAGACTGAAGCTTTCTTT CSAVQGAQTEAFF
TRBJ1-2 NA few TRBV5-4 TGTGCCAGCAGATTGGGGAGGGCCGCTTATGGCTACACCTTC CASRLGRAAYGYTF
TRBJ2-1 NA few TRBV5-1 TGCGCCAGCAGCTTGGAGTTGAGCTCCTACAATGAGCAGTTCTTC CASSLELSSYNEQFF
TRBJ1-5 NA NA TRBV6-5 TGTGCCAGCAGTTACGGGCGTGACCAGCCCCAGCATTTT CASSYGRDQPQHF
TRBJ2-3 TRBD2 few TRBV29-1 TGCAGCGTTGTTGGCCTAGCGGTTCCCACAGATACGCAGTATTTT CSVVGLAVPTDTQYF
TRBJ2-7 TRBD1 NA TRBV9 TGTGCCAGCAGCCCGAGGGGTGGACAGGGGGGTTTCGAAGAGCAGTACTTC CASSPRGGQGGFEEQYF
TRBJ2-7 NA few TRBV9 TGTGCCAGCAGCCCCCTGGCAGGGGATGGTTACGAGCAGTACTTC CASSPLAGDGYEQYF
TRBJ2-1 TRBD2 few TRBV30 TGTGCCTGGAGTGCGGGACTAGCGGAAGCCTTCTCCTACAATGAGCAGTTCTTC CAWSAGLAEAFSYNEQFF
TRBJ2-1 TRBD2 NA TRBV4-3 TGCGCCAGCAGCCAAGATTGGGGACTCCTAGCGGGAAAAACGGGGGAGATCTATGAGCAGTTCTTC CASSQDWGLLAGKTGEIYEQFF
TRBJ1-2 TRBD1 NA TRBV7-2 TGTGCCAGCAGCGCGGACAGGGGGAATGGCTACACCTTC CASSADRGNGYTF
TRBJ2-3 NA few TRBV19 TGTGCCAGTAGTATCCAGGGCGGGATGAGCACAGATACGCAGTATTTT CASSIQGGMSTDTQYF
TRBJ2-7 TRBD1 NA TRBV15 TGTGCCACCATGAGGGGGCCCGGGGACGAGCAGTACTTC CATMRGPGDEQYF
TRBJ1-4 TRBD1 once TRBV18 TGTGCCAGCAGACAGGGAATATCTAATGAAAAACTGTTTTTT CASRQGISNEKLFF
TRBJ1-2 NA few TRBV28 TGTGCCAGCAGCTCATCGGGGGGATACGGCTACACCTTC CASSSSGGYGYTF
TRBJ2-7 TRBD2 NA TRBV18 TGTGCCAGCTCATCCCTAGCGGGAGATGATGAGCAGTACTTC CASSSLAGDDEQYF
TRBJ2-3 NA NA TRBV9 TGTGCCAGCAGCGTGATCGAGGAAGATACGCAGTATTTT CASSVIEEDTQYF
TRBJ2-5 NA few TRBV5-1 TGCGCCAGCAGCCCCCGGACAGTCCGAGAGACCCAGTACTTC CASSPRTVRETQYF
TRBJ2-7 TRBD2 few TRBV7-9 TGTGCCAGCAGCTTCGGGACTAGCGGGAGTTACGAGCAGTACTTC CASSFGTSGSYEQYF
TRBJ2-2 TRBD1 NA TRBV5-4 TGTGCCAGCAGCTCCGGGGACAGGCGATCCACCGGGGAGCTGTTTTTT CASSSGDRRSTGELFF
TRBJ2-3 TRBD2 few TRBV5-4 TGTGCCAGCAGCTTACGCCGTGGGACTAGCGGGATTGGAGATACGCAGTATTTT CASSLRRGTSGIGDTQYF
TRBJ1-1 TRBD1 NA TRBV5-4 TGTGCCAGCAGCGTAGGATCGACAGGGGAAAACACTGAAGCTTTCTTT CASSVGSTGENTEAFF
TRBJ2-2 NA NA TRBV9 TGTGCCAGCAGCACTACTCCCACCGGGGAGCTGTTTTTT CASSTTPTGELFF
TRBJ2-3 TRBD2 few TRBV28 TGTGCCAGCTCCGGGGAGGCGGGAGGGACAGATACGCAGTATTTT CASSGEAGGTDTQYF
TRBJ1-1 NA NA TRBV5-1 TGCGCCAGCAGAGGGGAAACGAACACTGAAGCTTTCTTT CASRGETNTEAFF
TRBJ2-1 TRBD2 few TRBV2 TGTGCCAGCACCGGGACTAGCGGCAATGAGCAGTTCTTC CASTGTSGNEQFF
TRBJ2-1 NA once TRBV19 TGTGCCAGTAGTCGGGAGCGGGCTGGCTACAATGAGCAGTTCTTC CASSRERAGYNEQFF
TRBJ2-4 NA NA TRBV28 TGTGCCAGCAGTTTGTCCAGGGCCCTCTACTTC CASSLSRALYF
TRBJ2-1 TRBD2 NA TRBV2 TGTGCCAGCAGTGACCGACTAGCGGATTACAATGAGCAGTTCTTC CASSDRLADYNEQFF
TRBJ1-5 NA NA TRBV5-7 TGTGCCAGCCCCGCGGCACATTTAGCGTCTATAGGCAATCAGCCCCAGCATTTT CASPAAHLASIGNQPQHF
TRBJ1-5 TRBD1 NA TRBV4-1 TGCGCCAGCAGCCACGGGACAGGGTTGGATCAGCCCCAGCATTTT CASSHGTGLDQPQHF
TRBJ2-7 TRBD1 NA TRBV11-2 TGTGCCAGCAGCTCCGATACAGGGGCCTACGAGCAGTACTTC CASSSDTGAYEQYF
TRBJ1-4 NA NA TRBV11-2 TGTGCCAGCAGCTTAGCCCTTCGGGAAAAACTGTTTTTT CASSLALREKLFF
TRBJ2-3 NA NA TRBV7-3 TGTGCCAGCAGCTACCCCCTCGCGGGATCTAGCACAGATACGCAGTATTTT CASSYPLAGSSTDTQYF
TRBJ2-6 TRBD2 few TRBV10-3 TGTGCCATCAGTGGATGGCTAGCGGGGTTCTCTGGGGCCAACGTCCTGACTTTC CAISGWLAGFSGANVLTF
TRBJ2-2 TRBD1 NA TRBV18 TGTGCCAGCTCCGTCCGACAGGGGAACACCGGGGAGCTGTTTTTT CASSVRQGNTGELFF
TRBJ2-1 NA NA TRBV20-1 TGCAGTGCTACTGGACTACAGGTCCAGTTCTTC CSATGLQVQFF
TRBJ1-2 TRBD1 few TRBV5-4 TGTGCCAGCAGCCTCTCCGGGACAGACCCTTATGGCTACACCTTC CASSLSGTDPYGYTF
TRBJ2-3 TRBD1 few TRBV7-9 TGTGCCAGCAGCTCCCGGGACAGGGGAGATACGCAGTATTTT CASSSRDRGDTQYF
TRBJ2-2 NA few TRBV5-1 TGCGCCAGCAGACCAGGGACGAACACCGGGGAGCTGTTTTTT CASRPGTNTGELFF
TRBJ1-5 NA NA TRBV28 TGTGCCAGCAATCATTACAGAAATCAGCCCCAGCATTTT CASNHYRNQPQHF
TRBJ2-2 NA NA TRBV15 TGTGCCACCTCCAGGGCGAGCACCGGGGAGCTGTTTTTT CATSRASTGELFF
TRBJ2-1 TRBD1 NA TRBV18 TGTGCCAGCTCACCCCGGGCCGGACAGGTCTCCTACAATGAGCAGTTCTTC CASSPRAGQVSYNEQFF
TRBJ2-7 NA NA TRBV9 TGTGCCAGCAGCGTCTCCCCCTCGGAGGGCTACGAGCAGTACTTC CASSVSPSEGYEQYF
TRBJ2-7 NA NA TRBV7-9 TGTGCCAGCAGCTCCGAGCAGGGGTACAACGAGCAGTACTTC CASSSEQGYNEQYF
TRBJ2-1 TRBD2 once TRBV7-2 TGTGCCAGCAGCTTAGGCTTTACGGGAGGAGGTTATGAGCAGTTCTTC CASSLGFTGGGYEQFF
TRBJ2-3 NA NA TRBV7-2 TGTGCCAGCAGCTTTCGGTCTAGCGGCACAGATACGCAGTATTTT CASSFRSSGTDTQYF
TRBJ2-5 TRBD2 many TRBV4-2 TGTGCCAGCAGCCAGGCTAGCGGGGCGATTGGGAAGACCCAGTACTTC CASSQASGAIGKTQYF
TRBJ2-6 NA NA TRBV7-2 TGTGCCAGCAGTCCCAGACGGAGCCTCTCTGGGGCCAACGTCCTGACTTTC CASSPRRSLSGANVLTF
TRBJ2-2 TRBD2 NA TRBV11-1 TGTGCCAGCACCCAGGGCGGGAGGAACACCGGGGAGCTGTTTTTT CASTQGGRNTGELFF
TRBJ1-2 NA NA TRBV6-5 TGTGCCAGCAGTTATACAGGGTCGAACTATGGCTACACCTTC CASSYTGSNYGYTF
TRBJ2-1 NA NA TRBV5-1 TGCGCCAGCAGCTCCAGGGTATCTGGTCAGGGCAATGAGCAGTTCTTC CASSSRVSGQGNEQFF
TRBJ2-7 NA NA TRBV7-6 TGTGCCAGCAGCTTAGAATGGACTCAGCACGAGCAGTACTTC CASSLEWTQHEQYF